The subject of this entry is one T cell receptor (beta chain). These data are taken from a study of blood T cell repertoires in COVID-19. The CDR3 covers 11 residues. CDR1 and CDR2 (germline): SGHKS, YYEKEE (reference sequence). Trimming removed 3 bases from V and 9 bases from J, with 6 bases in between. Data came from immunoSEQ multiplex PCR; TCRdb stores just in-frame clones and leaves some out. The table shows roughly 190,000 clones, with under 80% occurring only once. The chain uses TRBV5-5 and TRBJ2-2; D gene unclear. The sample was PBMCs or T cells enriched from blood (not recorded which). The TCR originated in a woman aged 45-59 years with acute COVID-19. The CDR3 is CASSSKRELFF. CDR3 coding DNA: TGTGCCAGCAGCTCAAAGCGGGAGCTGTTTTTT.